Following are 8 T cell receptor beta chains from one sample sequenced in a study of T cell responses to AZD1222 COVID-19 vaccine. Only in-frame clones appear in the TCRdb table, and some are missing; sequencing was by immunoSEQ multiplex PCR. Here the sample spans under 150,000 clones, roughly 84% being singletons. This specimen consisted of peripheral blood, obtained 28 days after the second AZD1222 dose. These receptors were obtained from an adult who received the AZD1222 COVID-19 vaccine.

V gene TRBV3-1 (or the pseudogene TRBV3-2) combines with J gene TRBJ2-7, with a possible D match to TRBD2 (6 bases). V was pared by 0 bases and J by 2 bases, with 11 bases between. The CDR3 is made up of 15 amino acids. Germline V gene sequence: CDR1 LGHDT, CDR2 YNNKEL (reference sequence). The CDR3 DNA reads as TGTGCCAGCAGCCAAGATAGACTAGGCCCCTACGAGCAGTACTTC. Encoded protein: CASSQDRLGPYEQYF.

The rearrangement uses TRBV7-2 and TRBJ2-7, with a weak D call TRBD1 (5 bases). Trimming cost V 2 bases and J 1 base, with 9 bases left between them. Per germline, CDR1 SGHTA and CDR2 FQGNSA. The CDR3 contains 14 residues. CDR3 amino acids: CASSLYDSSYEQYF. The CDR3 DNA reads TGTGCCAGCAGCTTATATGACAGTTCCTACGAGCAGTACTTC.

This clone was picked up one time. The chain links TRBV27 to TRBJ2-7; D gene uncertain. CDR1 MNHEY and CDR2 SMNVEV come from the germline V gene (reference sequence). The CDR3 loop spans 12 amino acids. V was clipped by 4 bases and J by 6 bases, with 10 bases between them. CDR3 region: CASSSSIAEQYF. The CDR3 DNA reads TGTGCCAGCAGTTCCTCCATAGCCGAGCAGTACTTC.

The CDR3 nucleotides are TGTGCCAGCAGCTTAAACCACCGCACTAATGAAAAACTGTTTTTT. Amino acids: CASSLNHRTNEKLFF. V and J are TRBV11-2 and TRBJ1-4; D remains unclear. V was shortened by 2 bases and J by 2 bases, with 9 bases between the two germline ends. The CDR3 has 15 amino acids. The germline V gene has CDR1 SGHAT and CDR2 FQNNGV.

This clone was detected only once. This sequence joins TRBV5-5 and TRBJ1-2; D unclear. The V end lost 1 base, the J end lost 7 bases, and 14 bases lay between the germline ends. Germline CDR1 is SGHKS and CDR2 is YYEKEE (reference sequence). The CDR3 loop spans 14 amino acids. This CDR3 is CASSLMSGVSGYTF. CDR3 sequence (DNA): TGTGCCAGCAGCTTGATGAGTGGGGTTAGTGGCTACACCTTC.

The chain combines TRBV4-3 with TRBJ1-1; D gene uncertain. Trimming removed 0 bases at V and 6 bases at J, with 8 bases between. This CDR3 has 13 amino acids. Looked up from germline, CDR1 is LGHNA and CDR2 is YSLEER. DNA of the CDR3: TGCGCCAGCAGCCAAGATGTCGGCCCTGAAGCTTTCTTT. This codes for CASSQDVGPEAFF.

This clone was detected once. V gene TRBV5-6 combines with J gene TRBJ2-3; 8 positions agree with TRBD2. Unmatched junction bases numbered 6, after V lost 6 bases and J lost 6 bases. The germline V gene encodes CDR1 SGHDT and CDR2 YYEEEE. CDR3 size: 13 residues. Here the CDR3 DNA reads TGTGCCAGCACCCGGGGGGGCTGGGATACGCAGTATTTT. This encodes CASTRGGWDTQYF.

The rearrangement joins TRBV19 to TRBJ1-2, with a weak D call TRBD1 (5 bases). Germline lookup yields CDR1 LNHDA and CDR2 SQIVND (reference sequence). This CDR3 is built from 14 residues. Trimming removed 3 bases from V and 5 bases from J, with 13 bases in between. CDR3 sequence: CASSIQGGDYGYTF. CDR3 coding DNA: TGTGCCAGTAGTATCCAGGGAGGGGATTATGGCTACACCTTC.